This TCR beta chain was documented in a study of blood T cell repertoires in COVID-19. On the study more broadly: Samples came from the United States, Italy and Spain, spanning acute and convalescent COVID-19. The cDNA or gDNA used as material had been derived from T cells, B-cell-depleted T cells, or PBMCs.

Germline CDR1 MGHRA, CDR2 YSYEKL. Trimming took 4 bases from V and 5 from J, leaving 17 bases between them. This CDR3 has 16 residues. In the original workflow: For nucleated cells, counts were estimated from reference gene primer amplification. Generated by immunoSEQ multiplex PCR, the TCRdb table keeps only in-frame clones and is missing some. That table gives V, J and clone size, and the DNA gave D and trimming. The data contain 200,000 or so clones, under 85% of them singletons. This clone has just one count. The clonotype was recovered from a woman aged 40-49 years with acute or convalescent COVID-19. The sequencing input was peripheral blood. The chain employs TRBV4-1 and TRBJ1-4; D possibly corresponds to TRBD1 (5 bases). The CDR3 nucleotides are TGCGCCAGCAGCCGTCCCAAGGGGCAGGAAAATGAAAAACTGTTTTTT. Translation gives CASSRPKGQENEKLFF.